These 3 T cell receptor beta chains originate from one sample sequenced in a study of CD8+ T cells in alopecia areata. Treatment: oral pan-JAK inhibitor, 5-10 mg twice daily. RNA was isolated and reverse transcribed to cDNA, the sequencing template. The method was immunoSEQ multiplex PCR; TCRdb's version includes in-frame clones alone and lacks a portion of them. The sample has 110,000 to 150,000 clones, about 51% seen once; the top ten hold more than 15%. This specimen consisted of CD8+ T cells sorted from blood, obtained at week 4, from a patient treated with tofacitinib. These receptors were collected from a human donor with alopecia areata.

This sequence joins TRBV30 and TRBJ1-1; no clear D gene. With 3 bases removed from V and 1 base from J, the gap between germline ends came to 9 bases. Germline CDR1 reads GTSNPN; CDR2 reads SVGIG (reference sequence). The length of the CDR3 is 13 residues. CDR3 residues: CAWSPGTNTEAFF. CDR3 coding DNA: TGTGCCTGGAGCCCAGGTACGAACACTGAAGCTTTCTTT.

The rearrangement joins TRBV7-9 to TRBJ2-3; D call uncertain. This CDR3 is 14 amino acids long. The germline gives CDR1 SEHNR, CDR2 FQNEAQ (reference sequence). Trimming removed 5 bases from V and 4 bases from J, with 13 bases in between. The CDR3 DNA reads as TGTGCCAGCAGCCCCGTTCGGTCCGCAGATACGCAGTATTTT. Amino acids: CASSPVRSADTQYF.

This sequence joins TRBV5-1 and TRBJ1-1, with D hard to call. V gave up 4 bases and J gave up 4 bases, with 17 bases separating them. The CDR3 is made up of 15 amino acids. CDR1 and CDR2 from the germline V gene are SGHRS and YFSETQ. CDR3 DNA: TGCGCCAGCAGCCGTACGAGGGAATTGGGCACTGAAGCTTTCTTT. It specifies CASSRTRELGTEAFF.